The 19 T cell receptor beta chains reported below all come from one sample, sequenced in a study of identical twins. TCRdb processed the 5' RACE reads anew with MiXCR; each CDR3 protein has one entry. The sample consists of about 490,000 distinct CDR3 sequences, roughly 15% of them appearing once. These sequences were also reported in another study, on yellow fever vaccine responses in identical twins.

Sequencing was carried out using CD4+ T cells sorted from blood. The receptors come from a woman aged 18-30 years in good health.

The V and J genes are TRBV18 and TRBJ2-3; tentatively, D is TRBD1 (5 bases). This CDR3 comprises 16 residues. Germline V CDR1 and CDR2: KGHSH, LQKENI. Trimming stripped 4 bases from V and 2 bases from J, with 16 bases between. CDR3 bases: TGTGCCAGCTCACAAAACCCCGGACACTCCACAGATACGCAGTATTTT. Its translation: CASSQNPGHSTDTQYF.

V and J are TRBV5-1 and TRBJ2-2; D is perhaps TRBD2 (6 bases). This CDR3 is built from 14 residues. V was clipped by 0 bases and J by 6 bases, with 9 bases between them. CDR1 is SGHRS, CDR2 YFSETQ, per germline. The CDR3 bases are TGCGCCAGCAGCTTGGTGGAGGGTCCCGGGGAGCTGTTTTTT. It is translated as CASSLVEGPGELFF.

The CDR3 here is CASSGQLQETQYF. The CDR3, as DNA: TGTGCCAGCAGCGGACAGCTCCAAGAGACCCAGTACTTC. The chain links TRBV2 to TRBJ2-5; D is possibly TRBD1 (6 bases). V was clipped by 6 bases and J by 1 base, with 9 bases between them. CDR3 length: 13 amino acids. Germline assignment: CDR1 SNHLY and CDR2 FYNNEI.

This clonotype was counted a few times. The rearrangement links TRBV10-3 to TRBJ2-2; perhaps TRBD2 as D (5 bases). CDR3 length equals 14 residues. The germline V gene has CDR1 ENHRY and CDR2 SYGVKD. The V gene lost 5 bases and the J gene lost 2 bases, with 9 bases spanning the gap. The CDR3 nucleotides read TGTGCCATCAGTTACCGGGGTAACACCGGGGAGCTGTTTTTT. It translates to CAISYRGNTGELFF.

This chain links TRBV4-1 with TRBJ2-2; TRBD2 is a possible D gene (6 bases). The germline V gene has CDR1 MGHRA and CDR2 YSYEKL. Trimming took 0 bases from V and 0 from J, leaving 14 bases between them. The CDR3 is 18 residues long. The CDR3 DNA sequence: TGCGCCAGCAGCCAAGATAGTTGGGGGGAGACGAACACCGGGGAGCTGTTTTTT. It is translated as CASSQDSWGETNTGELFF.

This clonotype has just a few counts. CDR3 sequence reads: CASSYLQPILIGVEQFF. Written as DNA, the CDR3 is TGTGCCAGCAGCTACCTCCAGCCCATTTTGATAGGGGTTGAGCAGTTCTTC. The gene calls are TRBV7-9 and TRBJ2-1, with D possibly matching TRBD1 (5 bases). Germline V gene data show CDR1 as SEHNR and CDR2 as FQNEAQ (reference sequence). Trimming took 4 bases from V and 9 from J, leaving 25 bases between them. This CDR3 region has 17 residues.

The sample holds a few counts of this clonotype. The chain is built from TRBV7-2 and TRBJ2-3, with D possibly being TRBD2 (6 bases). The CDR3 covers 16 residues. Germline lookup yields CDR1 SGHTA and CDR2 FQGNSA. V lost 1 base and J lost 3, with 14 bases in between. Here the CDR3 DNA reads TGTGCCAGCAGCTTAGACCTAGCGATTGTAACAGATACGCAGTATTTT. This gives the protein CASSLDLAIVTDTQYF.

This clonotype was seen a handful of times. The genes are TRBV7-2 and TRBJ1-1; D is ambiguous. Trimming pared 5 bases from V and 10 bases from J, leaving 14 bases between. This CDR3 spans 12 amino acids. CDR1 and CDR2 (germline): SGHTA, FQGNSA. CDR3 nucleotides: TGTGCCAGCAGCCAGACAACCGTGGGAGCTTTCTTT. Protein sequence: CASSQTTVGAFF.

Only a few counts were recorded for this clonotype. This chain connects TRBV12-3 or TRBV12-4 to TRBJ2-7, with D possibly matching TRBD1 (6 bases). Between the trimmed V and J ends, which lost 2 bases and 5 bases, there was a span of 10 bases. CDR3 length: 13 amino acids. CDR3 DNA sequence: TGTGCCAGCAGTTTAAACAGGGCCCACGAGCAGTACGTC. Translated, it gives CASSLNRAHEQYV.

This clonotype occurred many times. The rearrangement joins TRBV5-1 to TRBJ2-7; D not certain. The V gene's germline CDR1 is SGHRS and CDR2 YFSETQ. V was clipped by 0 bases and J by 3 bases, with 7 bases between them. The CDR3 consists of 13 residues. The CDR3 sequence is CASSLEGSYEQYF. The CDR3 DNA sequence: TGCGCCAGCAGCTTGGAGGGCAGCTACGAGCAGTACTTC.

The sample holds many counts of this clonotype. The V and J genes are TRBV6-1 and TRBJ1-5; tentative D call: TRBD1 (5 bases). Between the trimmed V and J ends, which lost 4 bases and 1 base, there was a span of 8 bases. This CDR3 contains 14 residues. From germline, CDR1 is MNHNS and CDR2 SASEGT. CDR3 DNA sequence: TGTGCCAGCAGTGCTCGGGACAGCAATCAGCCCCAGCATTTT. This codes for CASSARDSNQPQHF.

In its sample, this clonotype was seen a few times. The chain couples TRBV4-2 to TRBJ2-7, with 9 bases matching TRBD1. The germline CDR1 and CDR2 sequences are LGHNA and YNFKEQ. CDR3 size: 14 residues. Trimming cost V 4 bases and J 5 bases; bases outside gene matches: 6. CDR3 sequence reads: CASSPRQGGDEQYF. For the CDR3, the DNA is TGTGCCAGCAGCCCTAGACAGGGGGGTGACGAGCAGTACTTC.

The chain couples TRBV20-1 to TRBJ2-4, with D possibly called TRBD1 or TRBD2 (5 bases each). The CDR3 contains 13 residues. Trimming pared 0 bases from V and 4 bases from J, leaving 7 bases between. CDR1 is DFQATT, CDR2 SNEGSKA, per germline (reference sequence). The CDR3 DNA reads as TGCAGTGCTAGAGATGGGGGAAAAAACATTCAGTACTTC. Its translation is CSARDGGKNIQYF.

The chain is built from TRBV7-8 and TRBJ2-7; D is uncertain. In germline, CDR1 is SGHVS, CDR2 FQNEAQ. This CDR3 is 12 amino acids long. V gave up 3 bases and J gave up 5 bases, with 8 bases separating them. The CDR3 protein is CASSFDTHEQYV. The CDR3 bases are TGTGCCAGCAGCTTCGACACACACGAGCAGTACGTC.

This clonotype was picked up a small number of times. This sequence joins TRBV7-2 and TRBJ1-4; D unresolved. V lost 5 bases and J 10 bases, leaving 8 bases between the germline ends. Germline CDR1 and CDR2: SGHTA and FQGNSA. The CDR3 sequence is 11 residues long. CDR3 loop: CASSITRKLFF. The CDR3 DNA sequence: TGTGCCAGCAGCATCACTCGAAAACTGTTTTTT.

CDR3 loop: CATSDLILAGGQETQYF. CDR3 sequence (DNA): TGTGCCACCAGTGATTTGATACTAGCGGGCGGCCAAGAGACCCAGTACTTC. The chain uses TRBV24-1 and TRBJ2-5; 9 positions match TRBD2. J gave up 1 base and V 0 bases, and 5 bases lay outside the gene matches. Germline values: CDR1 KGHDR, CDR2 SFDVKD. CDR3 size: 17 residues.

This clonotype turned up a few times. The chain combines TRBV7-9 with TRBJ2-7; TRBD2 matches 11 bases. The trim removed 1 base at V and 5 bases at J, leaving 4 bases unmatched. Germline CDR1 reads SEHNR; CDR2 reads FQNEAQ (reference sequence). The CDR3 has 15 residues. The CDR3 nucleotides read TGTGCCAGCAGCTTAGGACTAGCGGGGCAGGACGAGCAGTACGTC. Residues: CASSLGLAGQDEQYV.

This clonotype was detected only a few times. CDR3 residues: CASSLGPSVGQPQHF. CDR3 coding DNA: TGTGCCAGCAGCTTAGGTCCCTCCGTGGGTCAGCCCCAGCATTTT. The V gene is TRBV11-2, the J gene TRBJ1-5; D remains ambiguous. Germline V CDR1 and CDR2: SGHAT, FQNNGV. Deletions cut 1 base from V and 6 bases from J, with 13 bases between. This CDR3 comprises 15 residues.

This clonotype was detected a few times. The chain employs TRBV10-3 and TRBJ2-3; TRBD1 matches at 9 bases. The germline gives CDR1 ENHRY, CDR2 SYGVKD. With 9 bases clipped from V and 5 bases from J, the junction kept 3 bases outside the gene matches. CDR3 length: 12 residues. The DNA of the CDR3 is TGTGCCATAACAGGGGGCGAAGATACGCAGTATTTT. It is translated as CAITGGEDTQYF.